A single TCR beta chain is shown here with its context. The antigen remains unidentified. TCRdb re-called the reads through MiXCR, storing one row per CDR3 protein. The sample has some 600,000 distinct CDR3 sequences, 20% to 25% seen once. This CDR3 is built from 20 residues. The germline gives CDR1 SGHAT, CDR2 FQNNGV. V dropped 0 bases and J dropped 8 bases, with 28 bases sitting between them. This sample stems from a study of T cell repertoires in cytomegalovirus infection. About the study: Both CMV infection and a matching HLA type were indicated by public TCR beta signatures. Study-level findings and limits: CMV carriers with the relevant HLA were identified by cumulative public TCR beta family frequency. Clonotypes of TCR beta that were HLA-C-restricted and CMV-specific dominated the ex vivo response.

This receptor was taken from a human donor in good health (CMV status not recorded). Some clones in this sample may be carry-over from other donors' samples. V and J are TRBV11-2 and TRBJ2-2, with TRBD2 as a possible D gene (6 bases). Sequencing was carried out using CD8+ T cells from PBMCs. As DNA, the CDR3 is TGTGCCAGCAGCTTAGAGAGCCGCCCGGCCGGGAGCCCTTACGGTGGGGAGCTGTTTTTT. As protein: CASSLESRPAGSPYGGELFF.